The sequence of this T cell receptor (beta chain) was determined in a study of control samples from healthy donors and cancer patients. CDR1 and CDR2 from the germline V gene are PRHDT and FYEKMQ (reference sequence). The CDR3 is 16 residues long. J was trimmed by 4 bases and V by 6 bases; bases with no gene match: 8. Clones were sequenced by immunoSEQ multiplex PCR, and TCRdb holds only the in-frame ones, with some missing. The sample lists 90,000 to 100,000 clones, around nine tenths occurring once. The source material was blood. The TCR was taken from a woman younger than 35 in good health. The chain has TRBV13 and TRBJ2-3; 12 bases align to TRBD2. CDR3 bases: TGTGCCAGCAGACTAACTCTAGCGGGGGGGCCAGATACGCAGTATTTT. Translated, it gives CASRLTLAGGPDTQYF.